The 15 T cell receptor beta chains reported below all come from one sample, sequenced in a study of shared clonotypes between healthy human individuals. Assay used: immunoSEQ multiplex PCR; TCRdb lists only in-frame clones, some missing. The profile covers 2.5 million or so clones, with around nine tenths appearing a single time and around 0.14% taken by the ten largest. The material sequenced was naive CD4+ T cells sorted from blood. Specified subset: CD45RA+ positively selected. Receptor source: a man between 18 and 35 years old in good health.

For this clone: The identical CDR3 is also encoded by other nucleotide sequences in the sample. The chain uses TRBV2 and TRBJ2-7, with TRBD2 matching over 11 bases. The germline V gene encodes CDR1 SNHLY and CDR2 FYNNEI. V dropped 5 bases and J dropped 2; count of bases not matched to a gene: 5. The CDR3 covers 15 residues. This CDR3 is CASSPLTSGTYEQYF. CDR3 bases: TGTGCCAGCAGTCCTCTGACTAGCGGGACCTACGAGCAGTACTTC. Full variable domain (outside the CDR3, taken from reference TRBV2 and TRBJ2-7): EPEVTQTPSHQVTQMGQEVILRCVPISNHLYFYWYRQILGQKVEFLVSFYNNEISEKSEIFDDQFSVERPDGSNFTLKIRSTKLEDSAMYFCASSPLTSGTYEQYFGPGTRLTVT.

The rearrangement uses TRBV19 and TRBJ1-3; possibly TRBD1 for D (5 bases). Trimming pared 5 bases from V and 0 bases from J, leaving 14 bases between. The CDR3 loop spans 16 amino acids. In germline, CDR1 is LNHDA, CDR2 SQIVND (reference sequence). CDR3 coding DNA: TGTGCCAGTAGTGTCCAGGGAGGGAGCTCTGGAAACACCATATATTTT. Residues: CASSVQGGSSGNTIYF.

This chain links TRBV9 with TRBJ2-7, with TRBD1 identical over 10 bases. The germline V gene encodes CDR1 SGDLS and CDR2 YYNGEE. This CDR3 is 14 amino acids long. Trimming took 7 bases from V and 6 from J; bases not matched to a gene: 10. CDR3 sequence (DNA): TGTGCCAGCGCCGGGGACAGGGGTCGGGGCGAGCAGTACTTC. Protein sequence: CASAGDRGRGEQYF.

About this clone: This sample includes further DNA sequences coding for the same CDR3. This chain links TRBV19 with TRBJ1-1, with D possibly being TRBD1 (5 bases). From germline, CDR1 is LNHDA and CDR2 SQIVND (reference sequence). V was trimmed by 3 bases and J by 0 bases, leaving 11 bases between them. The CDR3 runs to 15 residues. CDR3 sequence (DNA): TGTGCCAGTAGTATCCAGGGTCCCATGAACACTGAAGCTTTCTTT. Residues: CASSIQGPMNTEAFF.

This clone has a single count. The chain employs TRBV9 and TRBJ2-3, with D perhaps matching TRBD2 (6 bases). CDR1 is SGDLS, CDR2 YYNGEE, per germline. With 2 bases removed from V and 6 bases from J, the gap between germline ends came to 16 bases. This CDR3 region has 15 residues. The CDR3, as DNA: TGTGCCAGCAGCGTCTCCGGGACTGTTCTTGATACGCAGTATTTT. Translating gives CASSVSGTVLDTQYF.

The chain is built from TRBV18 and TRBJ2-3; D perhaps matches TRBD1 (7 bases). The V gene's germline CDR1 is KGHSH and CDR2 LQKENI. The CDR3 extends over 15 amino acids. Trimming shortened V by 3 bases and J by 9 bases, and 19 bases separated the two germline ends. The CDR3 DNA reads TGTGCCAGCTCACCCCCCGGACAGGTCCGGGGGACGCAGTATTTT. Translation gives CASSPPGQVRGTQYF.

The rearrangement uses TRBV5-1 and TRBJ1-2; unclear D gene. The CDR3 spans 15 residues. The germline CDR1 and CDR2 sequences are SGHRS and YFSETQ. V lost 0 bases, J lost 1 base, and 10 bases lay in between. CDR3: CASSLDRELNYGYTF. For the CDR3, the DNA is TGCGCCAGCAGCTTGGACAGAGAACTTAACTATGGCTACACCTTC.

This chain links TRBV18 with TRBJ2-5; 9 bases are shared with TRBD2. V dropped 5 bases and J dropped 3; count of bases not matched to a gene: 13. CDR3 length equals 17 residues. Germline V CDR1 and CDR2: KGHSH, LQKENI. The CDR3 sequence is CASSSGLAPTGEETQYF. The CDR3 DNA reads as TGTGCCAGCTCATCGGGACTAGCACCCACAGGCGAAGAGACCCAGTACTTC.

The CDR3 reads CATSRDSLVVTEAFF. In nucleotides, the CDR3 is TGTGCCACCAGCAGAGATTCGTTGGTGGTCACTGAAGCTTTCTTT. The chain recombines TRBV15 with TRBJ1-1; D remains ambiguous. This CDR3 has 15 amino acids. Germline values: CDR1 LNHNV, CDR2 YYDKDF (reference sequence). Trimming removed 0 bases at V and 4 bases at J, with 12 bases between.

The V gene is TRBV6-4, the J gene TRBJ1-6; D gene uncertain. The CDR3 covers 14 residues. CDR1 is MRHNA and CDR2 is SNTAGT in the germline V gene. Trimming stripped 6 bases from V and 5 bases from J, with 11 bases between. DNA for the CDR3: TGTGCCAGCAGCCCGGACGGCAATAATTCACCCCTCCACTTT. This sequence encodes CASSPDGNNSPLHF.

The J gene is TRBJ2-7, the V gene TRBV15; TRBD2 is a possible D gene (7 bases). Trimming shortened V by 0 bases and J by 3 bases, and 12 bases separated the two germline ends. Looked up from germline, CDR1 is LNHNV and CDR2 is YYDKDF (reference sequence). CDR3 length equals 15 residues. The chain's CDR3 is CATSRDLGGLYEQYF. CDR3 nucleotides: TGTGCCACCAGCAGAGATTTGGGGGGGCTCTACGAGCAGTACTTC.

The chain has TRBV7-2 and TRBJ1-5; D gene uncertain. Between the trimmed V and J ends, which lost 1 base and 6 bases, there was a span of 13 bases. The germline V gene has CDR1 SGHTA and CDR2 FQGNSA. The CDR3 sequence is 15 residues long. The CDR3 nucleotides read TGTGCCAGCAGCTTAGTCCCGCTTGACTTTCAGCCCCAGCATTTT. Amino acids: CASSLVPLDFQPQHF.

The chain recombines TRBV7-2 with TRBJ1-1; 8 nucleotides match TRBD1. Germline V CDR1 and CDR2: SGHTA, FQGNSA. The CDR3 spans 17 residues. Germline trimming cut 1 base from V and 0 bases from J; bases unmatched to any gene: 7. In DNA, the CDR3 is TGTGCCAGCAGCTTAGTTCCTTGGACAGGGCTGAACACTGAAGCTTTCTTT. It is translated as CASSLVPWTGLNTEAFF.

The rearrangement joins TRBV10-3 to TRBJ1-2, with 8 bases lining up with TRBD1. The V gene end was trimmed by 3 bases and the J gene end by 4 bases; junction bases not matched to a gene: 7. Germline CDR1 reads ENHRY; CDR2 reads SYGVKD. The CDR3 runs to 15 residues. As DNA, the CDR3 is TGTGCCATCAGTGATAGTCAGGGGGCAATCTATGGCTACACCTTC. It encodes CAISDSQGAIYGYTF.

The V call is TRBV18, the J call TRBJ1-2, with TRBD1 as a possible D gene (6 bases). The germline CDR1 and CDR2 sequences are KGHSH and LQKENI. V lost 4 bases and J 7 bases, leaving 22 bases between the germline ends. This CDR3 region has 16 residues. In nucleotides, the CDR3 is TGTGCCAGCTCACTCGAAGTCGGGGGGCAGACGGCTGGCTACACCTTC. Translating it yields CASSLEVGGQTAGYTF.